The 3 T cell receptor beta chains below were found in one sample sequenced in a study of monozygotic twins with inflammatory bowel disease. No DNA is given; TCRdb re-called the 5' RACE reads and lists each CDR3 protein once. Recorded for this sample: approximately 400,000 distinct CDR3 sequences. The specimen sequenced was blood. These receptors all stem from a human donor with ulcerative colitis or Crohn's disease, or a healthy co-twin of an affected twin (not recorded which).

This rearrangement joins TRBV7-6 to TRBJ2-7; TCRdb's D gene call, TRBD1, goes unchecked for lack of DNA. Germline values: CDR1 SGHVS, CDR2 FNYEAQ. The CDR3 has 16 amino acids. This CDR3 reads CASSPRTVATPYEQYF.

V is TRBV27 and J is TRBJ1-6. CDR1 and CDR2 from the germline V gene are MNHEY and SMNVEV (reference sequence). This CDR3 is built from 14 residues. This chain's CDR3 is CASSVVGVNSPLHF.

This CDR3 reads CASSGGVYNEQFF. The gene calls are TRBV6-5 and TRBJ2-1. The CDR3 runs to 13 residues. CDR1 is MNHEY and CDR2 is SVGAGI in the germline V gene.